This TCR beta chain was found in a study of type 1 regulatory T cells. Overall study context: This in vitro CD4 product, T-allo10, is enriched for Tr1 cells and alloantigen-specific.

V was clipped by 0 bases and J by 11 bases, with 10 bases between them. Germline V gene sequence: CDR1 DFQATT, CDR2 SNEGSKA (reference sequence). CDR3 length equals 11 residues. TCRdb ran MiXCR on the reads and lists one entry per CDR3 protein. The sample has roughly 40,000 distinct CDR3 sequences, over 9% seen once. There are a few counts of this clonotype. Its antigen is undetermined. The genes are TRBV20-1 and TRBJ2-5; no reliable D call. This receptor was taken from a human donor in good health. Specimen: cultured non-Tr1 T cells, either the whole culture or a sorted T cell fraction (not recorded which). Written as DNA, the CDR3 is TGCAGTGCTAGAGAGGCGGCTGGTCAGTACTTC. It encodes CSAREAAGQYF.